Following are 8 T cell receptor beta chains from one sample sequenced in a study of blood T cells in healthy people across ages. With a J-beta primer mix and a sample-barcoded 5' primer, a second PCR ran 7 to 11 cycles. Using its own MiXCR run on the 5' RACE reads, TCRdb lists one record per CDR3 protein. The sample has about 1,000,000 distinct CDR3 sequences; around 43% are singletons. Sequencing input: blood. The receptors were sampled from a woman aged 60 to 75 in good health.

The V and J genes are TRBV21-1 and TRBJ2-5; TRBD2 was called by the table and not checked on the DNA. The end of the DNA is better explained by TRBJ2-7, so the J call may be wrong. TRBV21-1 is flagged as a pseudogene. The CDR3 is 16 residues long. The CDR3 bases are TGTGCCAGCAGCAAAAGGAAAGCGGGAGGCTGGCACGAGCAGTACTTC. Residues: CASSKRKAGGWHEQYF.

The chain employs TRBV5-1 and TRBJ1-1; D uncertain. Per the germline V gene, CDR1 is SGHRS and CDR2 is YFSETQ. This CDR3 contains 15 residues. V was shortened by 0 bases and J by 4 bases, with 13 bases between the two germline ends. In DNA, the CDR3 is TGCGCCAGCAGCTTGGAGGTGGCCGGAAGCACTGAAGCTTTCTTT. This encodes CASSLEVAGSTEAFF.

The chain has TRBV5-1 and TRBJ2-4; D unresolved. Looked up from germline, CDR1 is SGHRS and CDR2 is YFSETQ. V was shortened by 0 bases and J by 7 bases, with 8 bases between the two germline ends. There are 13 residues in the CDR3. CDR3 bases: TGCGCCAGCAGCTTGGTAGGGAACAACATTCAGTACTTC. This sequence encodes CASSLVGNNIQYF.

The chain links TRBV9 to TRBJ2-1; TRBD1 matches 9 bases. This CDR3 region has 16 residues. With V trimmed by 3 bases and J by 2 bases, 6 bases remained unmatched. From germline, CDR1 is SGDLS and CDR2 YYNGEE. DNA of the CDR3: TGTGCCAGCAGCGCATGGGGGGACAGGGCCTACAATGAGCAGTTCTTC. Translated, it gives CASSAWGDRAYNEQFF. Combining the CDR3 with reference TRBV9 and TRBJ2-1 gives the whole variable domain DSGVTQTPKHLITATGQRVTLRCSPRSGDLSVYWYQQSLDQGLQFLIQYYNGEERAKGNILERFSAQQFPDLHSELNLSSLELGDSALYFCASSAWGDRAYNEQFFGPGTRLTVL.

The chain couples TRBV7-2 to TRBJ2-7; the D gene is possibly TRBD2 (6 bases). The CDR3 has 14 residues. Germline V lookup: CDR1 SGHTA, CDR2 FQGNSA. V lost 5 bases and J 7 bases, leaving 18 bases between the germline ends. The CDR3 here is CASSTSRGYNEQYF. The DNA for the CDR3 is TGTGCCAGCAGCACTAGCCGGGGGTACAATGAGCAGTACTTC. Using reference TRBV7-2 and TRBJ2-7 for the parts outside the CDR3, the full variable domain is GAGVSQSPSNKVTEKGKDVELRCDPISGHTALYWYRQSLGQGLEFLIYFQGNSAPDKSGLPSDRFSAERTGGSVSTLTIQRTQQEDSAVYLCASSTSRGYNEQYFGPGTRLTVT.

On this clonotype itself: Its ends do not fully match the called genes, so a read error is possible. The V gene is TRBV20-1, the J gene TRBJ2-1; D call uncertain. The CDR3 runs 15 residues. Germline loops: CDR1 DFQATT, CDR2 SNEGSKA (reference sequence). Here the CDR3 reads CSASPLEGSYDEQFF. The CDR3 DNA follows: TGCAGTGCTAGTCCCTTAGAAGGTTCCTACGATGAGCAGTTCTTC.

In its sample, this clonotype was seen a few times. This sequence joins TRBV9 and TRBJ2-1; D uncertain. The CDR3 has 12 amino acids. CDR1 is SGDLS and CDR2 is YYNGEE in the germline V gene. Trimming stripped 4 bases from V and 6 bases from J, with 8 bases between. CDR3 DNA sequence: TGTGCCAGCAGCACGACCCCCAATGAGCAGTTCTTC. The encoded protein is CASSTTPNEQFF.

The V gene is TRBV11-2, the J gene TRBJ2-5; the match to TRBD2 covers 14 bases. Trimming at V came to 5 bases and at J to 3 bases, leaving 5 bases not matched to a gene. Germline CDR1 reads SGHAT; CDR2 reads FQNNGV. This CDR3 is built from 16 residues. The CDR3 coding sequence is TGTGCCAGCAGCCGGGGGACTAGCGGGGGCAAAGAGACCCAGTACTTC. Amino acid sequence: CASSRGTSGGKETQYF.